Sequencing of this T cell receptor beta chain was carried out in a study of identical twins. The sample holds a few counts of this clonotype. Its target is not known. Study-level findings and limits: Abundant beta clonotypes from cord blood bore fewer insertions; memory repertoires lacked this pattern. Less excess twin sharing appeared in beta out-of-frame sequences.

Unique molecular identifiers were present on the cDNA, which also gained a universal primer site by template switching. TCRdb reanalysed the 5' RACE reads using MiXCR and keeps one entry per CDR3 protein. The repertoire has 250,000 to 350,000 distinct CDR3 sequences, around 9.7% of them found once; the top ten carry roughly 6.4%. The CDR3 is 13 amino acids. CDR1 is LNHDA, CDR2 SQIVND, per germline (reference sequence). V lost 7 bases and J 2 bases, leaving 11 bases between the germline ends. This sample also belongs to another study, concerning yellow fever vaccine responses in identical twins. That publication notes: Twin vaccine T cell responses reportedly seemed partly convergent, partly personalized.

The chain combines TRBV19 with TRBJ2-5, with no clear D. Sequencing used CD8+ T cells sorted from blood. The TCR originated in a woman aged 18-35 years in good health. The CDR3 nucleotides are TGTGCCAGTACCCAGGACGGACAAGAGACCCAGTACTTC. This translates into CASTQDGQETQYF. Using reference TRBV19 and TRBJ2-5 for the parts outside the CDR3, the full variable domain is DGGITQSPKYLFRKEGQNVTLSCEQNLNHDAMYWYRQDPGQGLRLIYYSQIVNDFQKGDIAEGYSVSREKKESFPLTVTSAQKNPTAFYLCASTQDGQETQYFGPGTRLLVL.